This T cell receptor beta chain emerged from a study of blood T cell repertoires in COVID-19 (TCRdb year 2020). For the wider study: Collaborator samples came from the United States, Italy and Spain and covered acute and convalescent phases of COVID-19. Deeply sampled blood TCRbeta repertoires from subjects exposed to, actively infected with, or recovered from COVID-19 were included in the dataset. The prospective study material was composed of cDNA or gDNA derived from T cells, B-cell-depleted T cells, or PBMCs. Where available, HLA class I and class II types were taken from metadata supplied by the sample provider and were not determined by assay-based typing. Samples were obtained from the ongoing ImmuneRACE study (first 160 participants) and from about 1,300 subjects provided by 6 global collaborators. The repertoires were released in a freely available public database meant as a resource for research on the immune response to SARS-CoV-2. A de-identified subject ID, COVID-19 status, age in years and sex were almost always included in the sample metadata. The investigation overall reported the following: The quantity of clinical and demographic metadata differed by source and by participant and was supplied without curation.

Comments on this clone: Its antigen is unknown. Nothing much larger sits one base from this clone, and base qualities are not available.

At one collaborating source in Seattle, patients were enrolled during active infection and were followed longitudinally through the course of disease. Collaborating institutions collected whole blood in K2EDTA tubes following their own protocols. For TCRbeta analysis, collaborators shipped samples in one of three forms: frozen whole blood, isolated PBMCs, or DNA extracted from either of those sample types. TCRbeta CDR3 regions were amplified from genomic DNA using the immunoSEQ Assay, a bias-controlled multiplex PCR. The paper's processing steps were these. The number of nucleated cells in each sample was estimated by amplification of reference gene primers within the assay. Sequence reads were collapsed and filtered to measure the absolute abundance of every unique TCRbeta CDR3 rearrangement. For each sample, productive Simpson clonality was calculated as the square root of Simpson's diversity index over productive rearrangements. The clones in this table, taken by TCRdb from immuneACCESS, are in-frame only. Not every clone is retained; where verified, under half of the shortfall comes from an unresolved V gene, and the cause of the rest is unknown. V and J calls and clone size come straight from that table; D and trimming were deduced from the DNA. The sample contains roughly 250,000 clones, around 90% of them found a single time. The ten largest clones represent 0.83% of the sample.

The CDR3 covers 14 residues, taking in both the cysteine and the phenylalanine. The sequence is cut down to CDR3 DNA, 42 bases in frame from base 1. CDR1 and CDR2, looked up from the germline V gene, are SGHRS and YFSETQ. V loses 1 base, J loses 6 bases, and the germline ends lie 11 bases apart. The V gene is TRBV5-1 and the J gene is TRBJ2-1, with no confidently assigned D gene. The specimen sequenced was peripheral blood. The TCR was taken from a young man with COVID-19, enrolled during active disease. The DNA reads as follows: TGCGCCAGCAGCTTGATGGCTCAAAGCAATGAGCAGTTCTTC. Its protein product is CASSLMAQSNEQFF.